This TCR beta chain originates from a study of identical twins' blood T cells. Study-wide results and limits: Twins shared more top CDR3 clonotypes than unrelated donors did.

Comments on this clonotype: What it binds is not known.

CDR3 size: 13 residues. The germline V and J ends were trimmed by 3 bases and 6 bases, with 14 bases remaining between them. CDR1 is SQVTM, CDR2 ANQGSEA, per germline. Each TCR cDNA library carried sample-specific barcodes on both ends. As originally analysed: Clonotypes per individual ranged from about 85,000 to nearly 500,000. One entry per CDR3 protein results from TCRdb running MiXCR on the 5' RACE reads. The V and J calls shown here were made by TCRdb, not taken from the authors' results. Here the sample spans hundreds of thousands of distinct CDR3 sequences, around 30% being singletons. This receptor was taken from a woman aged 18-49 years in good health. Sequenced: PBMCs. J is TRBJ1-2 and V is TRBV29-1; perhaps TRBD1 as D (6 bases). CDR3 amino acids: CSVDKQGADGYTF. Here the CDR3 DNA reads TGCAGCGTTGACAAACAGGGAGCGGATGGCTACACCTTC.